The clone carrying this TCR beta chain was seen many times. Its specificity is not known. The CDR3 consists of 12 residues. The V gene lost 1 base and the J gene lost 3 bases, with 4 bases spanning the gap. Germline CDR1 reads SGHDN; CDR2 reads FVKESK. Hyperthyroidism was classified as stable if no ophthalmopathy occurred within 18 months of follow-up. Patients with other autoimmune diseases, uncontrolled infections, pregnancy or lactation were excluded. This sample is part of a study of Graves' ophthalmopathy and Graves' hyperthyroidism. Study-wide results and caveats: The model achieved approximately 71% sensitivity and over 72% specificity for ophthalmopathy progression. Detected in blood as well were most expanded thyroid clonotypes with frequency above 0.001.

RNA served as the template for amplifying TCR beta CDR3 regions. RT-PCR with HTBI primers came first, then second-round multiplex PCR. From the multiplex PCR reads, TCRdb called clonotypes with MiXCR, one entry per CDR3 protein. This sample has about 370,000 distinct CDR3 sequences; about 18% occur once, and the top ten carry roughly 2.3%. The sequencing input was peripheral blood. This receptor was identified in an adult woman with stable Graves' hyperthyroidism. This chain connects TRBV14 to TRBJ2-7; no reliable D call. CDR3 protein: CASSQVHYEQYF. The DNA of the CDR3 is TGTGCCAGCAGCCAAGTTCACTACGAGCAGTACTTC. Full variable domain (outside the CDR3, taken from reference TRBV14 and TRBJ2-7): EAGVTQFPSHSVIEKGQTVTLRCDPISGHDNLYWYRRVMGKEIKFLLHFVKESKQDESGMPNNRFLAERTGGTYSTLKVQPAELEDSGVYFCASSQVHYEQYFGPGTRLTVT.